The source of this T cell receptor beta chain is a study of glioma-infiltrating T cells. This clonotype was recorded many times. TCR alpha and beta CDR3 regions were amplified from RNA using iRepertoire nested multiplex PCR. TCRdb reprocessed the multiplex PCR reads via MiXCR and lists one record per CDR3 protein. The sample yields around 130,000 distinct CDR3 sequences, approximately 26% seen once. Trimming left V 6 bases short and J 2 bases short, with 18 bases between. Germline CDR1 is DFQATT and CDR2 is SNEGSKA (reference sequence). The CDR3 is made up of 15 amino acids. This TCR was recovered from a human donor with low-grade glioma or glioblastoma, undergoing nonglioma brain surgery, or in good health (not recorded which). The chain carries TRBV20-1 and TRBJ2-3, with D possibly matching TRBD2 (5 bases). Sequences were obtained from glioma tissue, nonneoplastic brain tissue, or PBMCs (not recorded which). The CDR3 nucleotides read TGCAGTGCAGCCGGCGCTAGCAAGAACACAGATACGCAGTATTTT. Residues: CSAAGASKNTDTQYF.